This T cell receptor (beta chain) derives from a study of cytomegalovirus exposure and HLA in healthy donors. On the study more broadly: In an early release, HLA-typed donors contributed tens of millions of unique TCR sequences.

Study-level points and caveats: A previous analysis found most TCR beta V segments productive roughly 87% or roughly 30% of the time.

The study ran its PCR with 60 Vbeta and 13 Jbeta primers. Produced via immunoSEQ multiplex PCR; TCRdb's table is partial and in-frame only. Of some 210,000 clones detected, 78% appear once; the ten largest clones hold less than 4.5%. Healthy bone marrow donors made up the cohort. With V trimmed by 5 bases and J by 5 bases, 4 bases remained unmatched. Germline values: CDR1 SEHNR, CDR2 FQNEAQ (reference sequence). The CDR3 sequence is 13 residues long. As to this clone: Its cognate antigen is unknown.

The clonotype comes from a male donor in good health and CMV-seronegative. J is TRBJ2-3 and V is TRBV7-9; TRBD2 matches at 7 bases. Sequenced sample: PBMCs. Here the CDR3 reads CASSPVAGDTQYF. The CDR3, as DNA: TGTGCCAGCAGCCCAGTAGCGGGAGATACGCAGTATTTT.